The 29 T cell receptor beta chains given below trace back to one sample, sequenced in a study of T cells after yellow fever vaccination. MiXCR was run by TCRdb on the 5' RACE reads, yielding one entry per CDR3 protein. Of 95,000 to 150,000 distinct CDR3 sequences detected, about 8.8% appear once; the ten largest clones hold approximately 39%. Sequenced here: CD8+ T cells sorted from PBMCs, sampled on the day of the yellow fever booster vaccination. The receptors stem from a man aged 18 to 30 who received the YFV17D yellow fever vaccine.

The gene calls are TRBV4-3 and TRBJ1-1; D remains ambiguous. Trimming took off 1 base at V and 3 bases at J, with 12 bases between the two ends. The CDR3 totals 15 residues. Germline V gene lookup returns CDR1 LGHNA and CDR2 YSLEER. CDR3 sequence reads: CASSQVGGLHTEAFF. DNA for the CDR3: TGCGCCAGCAGCCAAGTGGGCGGGCTCCACACTGAAGCTTTCTTT.

V usage is TRBV6-5 and J usage is TRBJ2-2; D is uncertain. V was shortened by 2 bases and J by 6 bases, with 4 bases between the two germline ends. CDR1 is MNHEY and CDR2 is SVGAGI in the germline V gene. The CDR3 has 12 residues. In DNA, the CDR3 is TGTGCCAGCAGTTACACGTCCGGGGAGCTGTTTTTT. This gives the protein CASSYTSGELFF.

This clonotype was found many times. The chain employs TRBV7-2 and TRBJ2-3, with TRBD2 identical over 8 bases. J gave up 13 bases and V 4 bases, and 7 bases lay outside the gene matches. The CDR3 runs 12 residues. Germline CDR1 and CDR2: SGHTA and FQGNSA. The CDR3 here is CASSSSSGAEYF. The CDR3 DNA reads TGTGCCAGCAGCTCAAGTAGCGGGGCGGAGTATTTT.

In its sample, this clonotype was seen a few times. The rearrangement joins TRBV19 to TRBJ2-3; 10 positions agree with TRBD2. CDR1 LNHDA and CDR2 SQIVND come from the germline V gene (reference sequence). This CDR3 is 16 amino acids long. V dropped 5 bases and J dropped 6; count of bases not matched to a gene: 11. In nucleotides, the CDR3 is TGTGCCAGTAGTGAGGAGCGGGGGGGAGCACGGGATACGCAGTATTTT. Protein product: CASSEERGGARDTQYF.

The sample holds a few counts of this clonotype. This chain joins TRBV12-5 and TRBJ2-1; D not certain. Germline assignment: CDR1 LGHNT and CDR2 FRNRAP. V gave up 2 bases and J gave up 8 bases, with 16 bases separating them. This CDR3 comprises 15 residues. CDR3 nucleotides: TGTGCTAGTGGTTTGTGGGGTAATATGGGCGATGAGCAGTTCTTC. Encoded protein: CASGLWGNMGDEQFF.

This clonotype was found many times. The genes are TRBV20-1 and TRBJ2-7, with D unclear. From germline, CDR1 is DFQATT and CDR2 SNEGSKA (reference sequence). V was trimmed by 0 bases and J by 4 bases, leaving 16 bases between them. The length of the CDR3 is 15 residues. CDR3 nucleotide sequence: TGCAGTGCTAGAGATAACGGCCGCGATCTTTACGAGCAGTACTTC. Translated, it gives CSARDNGRDLYEQYF.

This chain uses TRBV7-2 with TRBJ2-3; D remains unclear. In germline, CDR1 is SGHTA, CDR2 FQGNSA. Trimming stripped 4 bases from V and 3 bases from J, with 14 bases between. CDR3 length: 15 amino acids. CDR3 sequence (DNA): TGTGCCAGCAGCTCCGAACCGACTGTGACAGATACGCAGTATTTT. Residues: CASSSEPTVTDTQYF.

There are many counts of this clonotype. This chain joins TRBV5-1 and TRBJ1-3, with D unresolved. V lost 0 bases to trimming and J lost 0 bases, with 16 bases between them. Germline-derived CDR1 and CDR2 are SGHRS and YFSETQ. This CDR3 region has 18 residues. The chain's CDR3 is CASSLVGRLTHSGNTIYF. The CDR3, as DNA: TGCGCCAGCAGCTTGGTAGGCCGTTTAACCCACTCTGGAAACACCATATATTTT.

This clonotype has a handful of counts. V usage is TRBV7-2 and J usage is TRBJ1-2; D call uncertain. This CDR3 contains 13 residues. The V gene lost 1 base and the J gene lost 9 bases, with 12 bases spanning the gap. CDR1 and CDR2 (germline): SGHTA, FQGNSA. CDR3 in amino acids: CASSLGLPSSYTF. CDR3 nucleotide sequence: TGTGCCAGCAGCTTAGGGCTGCCGTCGAGCTACACCTTC.

In regard to this clonotype: A single base separates this from a much larger clone, so it may be a read error. The rearrangement uses TRBV7-9 and TRBJ1-1; a possible D gene is TRBD1 (5 bases). This CDR3 spans 13 amino acids. The V end lost 4 bases, the J end lost 0 bases, and 6 bases lay between the germline ends. Germline V gene sequence: CDR1 SEHNR, CDR2 FQNEAQ (reference sequence). CDR3 bases: TGTGCCAGCAGCTGGGGACTGAACACTGAAGCTTTCTTT. Residues: CASSWGLNTEAFF.

This clonotype appeared a few times. This sequence joins TRBV4-1 and TRBJ2-3; tentative D call: TRBD2 (7 bases). The CDR3 contains 15 residues. V lost 3 bases, J lost 6 bases, and 16 bases lay in between. CDR1 MGHRA and CDR2 YSYEKL come from the germline V gene. The CDR3 protein is CASSQRGGGEDTQYF. Here the CDR3 DNA reads TGCGCCAGCAGCCAGAGGGGGGGGGGTGAGGATACGCAGTATTTT.

The chain couples TRBV6-5 to TRBJ2-4; no definite D call. CDR1 is MNHEY, CDR2 SVGAGI, per germline. CDR3 size: 17 residues. Deletions cut 4 bases from V and 0 bases from J, with 16 bases between. The CDR3 DNA follows: TGTGCCAGCAGTTCCCGGGTCCCCGAGATAGCCAAAAACATTCAGTACTTC. Its translation is CASSSRVPEIAKNIQYF.

V gene TRBV27 combines with J gene TRBJ2-6, with TRBD1 as a possible D gene (5 bases). Germline CDR1 is MNHEY and CDR2 is SMNVEV (reference sequence). This CDR3 has 17 residues. Trimming shortened V by 3 bases and J by 4 bases, and 16 bases separated the two germline ends. The CDR3 DNA is TGTGCCAGCAGTTTTTTAGCTGCAGGGTTCGGGGCCAACGTCCTGACTTTC. As protein: CASSFLAAGFGANVLTF.

This clonotype was seen more than once but under ten times. The J gene is TRBJ2-3, the V gene TRBV15; D might be TRBD2 (5 bases). The CDR3 contains 15 residues. CDR1 is LNHNV, CDR2 YYDKDF, per germline (reference sequence). V was cut by 2 bases and J by 0 bases, with 9 bases left in between. The CDR3 DNA sequence: TGTGCCACCAGCAGATATAGCGCTAGCACAGATACGCAGTATTTT. This codes for CATSRYSASTDTQYF.

This clonotype was counted only a few times. V gene TRBV7-6 combines with J gene TRBJ2-5, with a weak D call TRBD2 (5 bases). V shed 5 bases and J shed 2 bases, with 24 bases lying between them. The length of the CDR3 is 18 residues. Germline CDR1 is SGHVS and CDR2 is FNYEAQ. In DNA, the CDR3 is TGTGCCAGCAGCACCCCCGGGATCACAAATCAGAGACAAGAGACCCAGTACTTC. It is translated as CASSTPGITNQRQETQYF.

At least ten counts were recorded for this clonotype. This rearrangement joins TRBV5-6 to TRBJ2-1, with TRBD2 matching over 8 bases. The CDR3 is made up of 17 amino acids. Trimming cost V 4 bases and J 4 bases; bases outside gene matches: 13. In germline, CDR1 is SGHDT, CDR2 YYEEEE. As DNA, the CDR3 is TGTGCCAGCAGCCTTCTTGTTAGAGCGGGGGAGTACAATGAGCAGTTCTTC. Its translation is CASSLLVRAGEYNEQFF.

This clonotype was detected many times. The chain links TRBV6-2 or TRBV6-3 to TRBJ2-1; D could derive from TRBD1 or TRBD2 (5 bases each). The V gene's germline CDR1 is MNHEY and CDR2 SVGEGT. V gave up 5 bases and J gave up 0 bases, with 11 bases separating them. The CDR3 totals 15 residues. Written as DNA, the CDR3 is TGTGCCAGCAGTCACCGGGACGTCTCCTACAATGAGCAGTTCTTC. It codes for CASSHRDVSYNEQFF.

This clonotype was counted ten times or more. The CDR3 coding sequence is TGCGCCAGCAGCTTGTCGTCATTCGGCGAAGCCTACGAGCAGTACGTC. Protein sequence: CASSLSSFGEAYEQYV. The gene calls are TRBV5-1 and TRBJ2-7; D not resolved. Trimming shortened V by 1 base and J by 2 bases, and 16 bases separated the two germline ends. This CDR3 is 16 amino acids long. Germline-derived CDR1 and CDR2 are SGHRS and YFSETQ.

This clonotype was detected only a few times. The chain carries TRBV6-6 and TRBJ2-3; TRBD1 or TRBD2 may be the D gene (5 bases each). CDR1 and CDR2 from the germline V gene are MNHNY and SVGAGI (reference sequence). The CDR3 runs to 15 residues. V was trimmed by 1 base and J by 0 bases, leaving 8 bases between them. The CDR3 reads CASSYLRDSTDTQYF. CDR3 nucleotide sequence: TGTGCCAGCAGTTACTTGAGGGACAGCACAGATACGCAGTATTTT.

This chain links TRBV7-2 with TRBJ2-1; D is undetermined. This CDR3 comprises 15 residues. Germline CDR1 SGHTA, CDR2 FQGNSA. Trimming cost V 4 bases and J 0 bases, with 10 bases left between them. CDR3 residues: CASSSIPFSYNEQFF. As DNA, the CDR3 is TGTGCCAGCAGCTCCATCCCATTCTCCTACAATGAGCAGTTCTTC.

This clonotype was counted only a few times. V usage is TRBV7-9 and J usage is TRBJ2-4, with TRBD2 matching 7 bases. V lost 5 bases and J lost 7; bases outside the gene matches: 11. Germline values: CDR1 SEHNR, CDR2 FQNEAQ (reference sequence). The CDR3 covers 15 residues. Written as DNA, the CDR3 is TGTGCCAGCAGCGGGGGAGGACTAGTACGGAACATTCAGTACTTC. Translating it yields CASSGGGLVRNIQYF.

Only a few counts were recorded for this clonotype. The V gene is TRBV7-9, the J gene TRBJ1-5; D is unclear. The germline V and J ends were trimmed by 5 bases and 0 bases, with 8 bases remaining between them. Germline lookup yields CDR1 SEHNR and CDR2 FQNEAQ (reference sequence). The CDR3 is 14 amino acids. The CDR3 DNA reads as TGTGCCAGCAGCGGACTGTATAGCAATCAGCCCCAGCATTTT. Its protein product is CASSGLYSNQPQHF.

This clonotype was detected only a few times. V is TRBV27 and J is TRBJ2-2; 9 bases agree with TRBD1. The germline V gene encodes CDR1 MNHEY and CDR2 SMNVEV (reference sequence). J gave up 1 base and V 2 bases, and 5 bases lay outside the gene matches. The CDR3 is 17 residues long. CDR3 loop: CASSLAGQGRNTGELFF. For the CDR3, the DNA is TGTGCCAGCAGTTTAGCGGGACAGGGACGGAACACCGGGGAGCTGTTTTTT.

The chain recombines TRBV7-8 with TRBJ2-3; 12 bases line up with TRBD2. Germline CDR1 and CDR2: SGHVS and FQNEAQ. V shed 3 bases and J 3 bases; nucleotides not matched to a gene: 4. The CDR3 contains 16 residues. CDR3 region: CASSFSTSGGTDTQYF. CDR3 coding DNA: TGTGCCAGCAGCTTTTCGACTAGCGGGGGTACAGATACGCAGTATTTT. Full variable domain (missing parts from reference TRBV7-8 and TRBJ2-3): GAGVSQSPRYKVAKRGQDVALRCDPISGHVSLFWYQQALGQGPEFLTYFQNEAQLDKSGLPSDRFFAERPEGSVSTLKIQRTQQEDSAVYLCASSFSTSGGTDTQYFGPGTRLTVL.

This chain connects TRBV19 to TRBJ1-2; 9 nucleotides line up with TRBD1. V was pared by 5 bases and J by 2 bases, with 3 bases of the junction left unmatched. The germline V gene has CDR1 LNHDA and CDR2 SQIVND (reference sequence). The CDR3 runs 14 residues. CDR3 residues: CASSPGTGNYGYTF. The CDR3 nucleotides read TGTGCCAGTAGTCCTGGGACAGGGAACTATGGCTACACCTTC.

This clonotype was counted at least ten times. The chain couples TRBV12-3 or TRBV12-4 to TRBJ2-7; the D is unclear. The V end was cut by 6 bases, the J end by 6 bases, with 15 bases between. There are 13 residues in the CDR3. This CDR3 is CASSPPDRGEQYF. The CDR3 region has the DNA TGTGCCAGCAGCCCCCCCGACCGTGGCGAGCAGTACTTC.

This clonotype was seen only a few times. The CDR3 loop reads CASSATPEEAFF. CDR3 nucleotides: TGTGCCAGCAGCGCGACCCCGGAGGAAGCTTTCTTT. This rearrangement joins TRBV5-4 to TRBJ1-1; D is ambiguous. The CDR3 covers 12 residues. The V end lost 4 bases, the J end lost 8 bases, and 12 bases lay between the germline ends. Germline-derived CDR1 and CDR2 are SGHNT and YYREEE (reference sequence).

In DNA, the CDR3 is TGTGCCAGCAGCTGGAAGGACGGGACTAGCGGGGGCCTGGGCAGCGGGCAGTACTTC. As protein: CASSWKDGTSGGLGSGQYF. The chain carries TRBV7-8 and TRBJ2-7; 14 nucleotides line up with TRBD2. Germline trimming cut 4 bases from V and 9 bases from J; bases unmatched to any gene: 20. CDR1 is SGHVS and CDR2 is FQNEAQ in the germline V gene. This CDR3 comprises 19 residues.

In its sample, this clonotype was seen a few times. This chain uses TRBV12-3 or TRBV12-4 with TRBJ2-1; no firm D call. The germline V and J ends were trimmed by 6 bases and 7 bases, with 7 bases remaining between them. The CDR3 is made up of 11 amino acids. CDR3 amino acids: CASSTANEQFF. In DNA form, the CDR3 reads TGTGCCAGCAGCACGGCAAATGAGCAGTTCTTC.